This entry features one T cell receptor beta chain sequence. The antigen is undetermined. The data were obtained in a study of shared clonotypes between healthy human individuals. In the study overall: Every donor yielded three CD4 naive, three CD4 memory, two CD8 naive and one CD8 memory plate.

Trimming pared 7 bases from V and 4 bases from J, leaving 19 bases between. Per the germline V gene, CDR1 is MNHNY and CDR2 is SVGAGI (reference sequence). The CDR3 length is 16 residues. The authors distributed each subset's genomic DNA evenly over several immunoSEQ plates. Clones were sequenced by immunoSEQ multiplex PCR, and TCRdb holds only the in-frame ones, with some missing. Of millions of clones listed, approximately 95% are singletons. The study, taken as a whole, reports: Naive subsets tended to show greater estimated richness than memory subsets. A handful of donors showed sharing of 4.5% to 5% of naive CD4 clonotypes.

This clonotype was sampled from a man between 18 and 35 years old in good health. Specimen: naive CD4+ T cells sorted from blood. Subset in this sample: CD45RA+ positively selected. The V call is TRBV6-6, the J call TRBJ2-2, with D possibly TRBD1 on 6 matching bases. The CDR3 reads CASTQGLYGSTGELFF. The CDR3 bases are TGTGCCAGCACCCAGGGGCTTTATGGTAGCACCGGGGAGCTGTTTTTT.